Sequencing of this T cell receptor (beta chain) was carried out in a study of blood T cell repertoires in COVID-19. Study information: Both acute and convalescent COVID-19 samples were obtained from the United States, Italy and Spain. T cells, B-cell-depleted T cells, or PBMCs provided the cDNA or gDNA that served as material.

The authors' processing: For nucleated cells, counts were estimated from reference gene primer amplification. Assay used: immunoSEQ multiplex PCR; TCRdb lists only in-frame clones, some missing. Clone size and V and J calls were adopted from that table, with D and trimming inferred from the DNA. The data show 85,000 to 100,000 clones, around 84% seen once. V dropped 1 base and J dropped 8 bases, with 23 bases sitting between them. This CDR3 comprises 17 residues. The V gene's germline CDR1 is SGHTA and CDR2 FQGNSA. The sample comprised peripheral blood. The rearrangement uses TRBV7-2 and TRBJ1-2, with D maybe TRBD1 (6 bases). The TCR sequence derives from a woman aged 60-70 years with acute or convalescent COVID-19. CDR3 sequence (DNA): TGTGCCAGCAGCTTAGAGGGTCATGGGGCAGGGGTTGGGGGCTACACCTTC. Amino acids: CASSLEGHGAGVGGYTF.